This T cell receptor beta chain was retrieved from a study of vaccination and CD4 T cells after COVID-19. Study background: There were six male and four female convalescents, and two of them were Hispanic.

The V end lost 6 bases, the J end lost 1 base, and 10 bases lay between the germline ends. The CDR3 length is 13 residues. In germline, CDR1 is MGHDK, CDR2 SYGVNS. Oncomine TCR Beta short-read sequencing was applied to DNA from cultured CD4+ T cells. TCRdb re-analysed the PCR reads in MiXCR, keeping a single row per CDR3 protein. The sample consists of under 5,000 distinct CDR3 sequences, 15% of them appearing once. There are a few counts of this clonotype. Its antigen is still unknown. Treatment here: approximately nine-day PBMC culture with coronavirus spike peptide pools or control peptides (ViraFEST assay). Positive PCR tests were logged from March through December 2020, ahead of US Alpha, Beta and Delta variants.

This TCR derives from a human donor who had recovered from COVID-19. Material: CD4+ T cells from blood, cultured in vitro. This chain links TRBV25-1 with TRBJ2-7; D unclear. The CDR3 here is CASRAPGSYEQYF. CDR3 nucleotides: TGTGCCAGCAGGGCCCCAGGTTCCTACGAGCAGTACTTC.